Following are 18 T cell receptor beta chains from one sample sequenced in a study of OX40 agonist ivuxolimab in advanced cancers. Sequencing was performed with immunoSEQ multiplex PCR; in TCRdb, only in-frame clones are kept and a portion is missing. The sample lists some 60,000 clones; about 85% were seen once. Sample: CD4+ or CD8+ T cells sorted from blood, taken in a trial of the OX40 agonist ivuxolimab. Receptor source: an adult with an advanced solid tumor such as melanoma, head and neck, liver or kidney cancer.

This rearrangement joins TRBV5-1 to TRBJ1-3, with D unclear. Germline CDR1 reads SGHRS; CDR2 reads YFSETQ. V dropped 0 bases and J dropped 0 bases, with 16 bases sitting between them. This CDR3 comprises 18 residues. CDR3: CASSLEGRKASSGNTIYF. Written as DNA, the CDR3 is TGCGCCAGCAGCTTGGAAGGTCGCAAGGCCAGCTCTGGAAACACCATATATTTT.

This chain links TRBV7-9 with TRBJ2-7, with TRBD1 matching 9 bases. CDR1 SEHNR and CDR2 FQNEAQ come from the germline V gene (reference sequence). The CDR3 totals 15 residues. V lost 1 base, J lost 2 bases, and 3 bases stayed unmatched. The CDR3 DNA reads as TGTGCCAGCAGCTTAGAACAGGGGGCCGCCTACGAGCAGTACTTC. This gives the protein CASSLEQGAAYEQYF.

The CDR3 DNA follows: TGTGCCAGCACCCCCCCACAGGGAACCGACAATTCACCCCTCCACTTT. This codes for CASTPPQGTDNSPLHF. V and J are TRBV28 and TRBJ1-6; TRBD1 is a possible D gene (6 bases). Between the trimmed V and J ends, which lost 7 bases and 7 bases, there was a span of 20 bases. CDR3 length: 16 amino acids. The germline V gene has CDR1 MDHEN and CDR2 SYDVKM.

The rearrangement links TRBV28 to TRBJ2-7; the D gene could be TRBD1 or TRBD2 (6 bases each). V lost 2 bases, J lost 1 base, and 15 bases lay in between. Germline assignment: CDR1 MDHEN and CDR2 SYDVKM. CDR3 size: 16 residues. The CDR3 loop reads CASSLHLGGGSYEQYF. The CDR3 bases are TGTGCCAGCAGTTTACACCTGGGGGGCGGTTCCTACGAGCAGTACTTC. The full variable domain, rest sourced from reference TRBV28 and TRBJ2-7, is DVKVTQSSRYLVKRTGEKVFLECVQDMDHENMFWYRQDPGLGLRLIYFSYDVKMKEKGDIPEGYSVSREKKERFSLILESASTNQTSMYLCASSLHLGGGSYEQYFGPGTRLTVT.

This chain links TRBV6-5 with TRBJ2-7; no clear D gene. In germline, CDR1 is MNHEY, CDR2 SVGAGI. Trimming left V 2 bases short and J 3 bases short, with 14 bases between. The CDR3 loop spans 15 amino acids. CDR3 bases: TGTGCCAGCAGTTACGAGCTAGTTCCAGGCTACGAGCAGTACTTC. Amino acid sequence: CASSYELVPGYEQYF.

The chain carries TRBV2 and TRBJ2-1; the D gene is possibly TRBD1 (6 bases). The CDR3 length is 13 residues. V was pared by 5 bases and J by 5 bases, with 10 bases between. CDR1 and CDR2 from the germline V gene are SNHLY and FYNNEI. CDR3 in DNA: TGTGCCAGCAGTCGGGACACCCACAATGAGCAGTTCTTC. It encodes CASSRDTHNEQFF.

The chain has TRBV6-1 and TRBJ1-5; TRBD1 agrees at 8 bases. V shed 6 bases, J shed 3 bases, and the junction held 4 bases outside the gene matches. The germline gives CDR1 MNHNS, CDR2 SASEGT. This CDR3 is built from 14 residues. The CDR3 nucleotides read TGTGCCAGCAGACGGACAGGGCTCAATCAGCCCCAGCATTTT. Amino acid sequence: CASRRTGLNQPQHF.

The chain couples TRBV4-1 to TRBJ2-2; D possibly corresponds to TRBD2 (6 bases). V was trimmed by 1 base and J by 5 bases, leaving 11 bases between them. Germline values: CDR1 MGHRA, CDR2 YSYEKL. The CDR3 has 15 amino acids. CDR3 in DNA: TGCGCCAGCAGCCAAGTTTCGGGAGTTACCGGGGAGCTGTTTTTT. This gives the protein CASSQVSGVTGELFF.

Concerning this clone: One junction end disagrees with the germline gene, perhaps due to a read error. Here the CDR3 DNA reads TGTGCCAGCAGCTTGAGTCTAGCATCCTTCAATGAGCAGTTCTTC. It specifies CASSLSLASFNEQFF. This rearrangement joins TRBV5-8 to TRBJ2-1, with D perhaps matching TRBD2 (5 bases). Germline CDR1 reads SGHTS; CDR2 reads YDEGEE. This CDR3 is 15 amino acids long.

V gene TRBV10-3 combines with J gene TRBJ2-7; unclear D gene. Trimming pared 2 bases from V and 3 bases from J, leaving 5 bases between. The V gene's germline CDR1 is ENHRY and CDR2 SYGVKD. The CDR3 loop spans 12 amino acids. CDR3 protein: CAISEADYEQYF. The CDR3 DNA reads as TGTGCCATCAGTGAGGCGGACTACGAGCAGTACTTC.

This clone was observed a single time. The genes are TRBV19 and TRBJ2-5; 10 positions match TRBD2. The CDR3 is 15 residues long. J was trimmed by 1 base and V by 6 bases; bases with no gene match: 5. CDR1 and CDR2 from the germline V gene are LNHDA and SQIVND (reference sequence). CDR3 residues: CASRTSGYIQETQYF. The CDR3 DNA sequence: TGTGCCAGTAGGACTAGCGGGTACATCCAAGAGACCCAGTACTTC. Combining the CDR3 with reference TRBV19 and TRBJ2-5 gives the whole variable domain DGGITQSPKYLFRKEGQNVTLSCEQNLNHDAMYWYRQDPGQGLRLIYYSQIVNDFQKGDIAEGYSVSREKKESFPLTVTSAQKNPTAFYLCASRTSGYIQETQYFGPGTRLLVL.

This rearrangement joins TRBV28 to TRBJ1-4, with no clear D. Trimming shortened V by 5 bases and J by 6 bases, and 13 bases separated the two germline ends. Germline assignment: CDR1 MDHEN and CDR2 SYDVKM. CDR3 length equals 14 residues. CDR3 amino acids: CASSRAQLDEKLFF. DNA of the CDR3: TGTGCCAGCAGTAGGGCACAACTTGATGAAAAACTGTTTTTT.

The gene calls are TRBV28 and TRBJ2-7, with TRBD2 identical over 14 bases. The junction had 3 bases not matched to a gene; V was cut back by 2 bases and J by 6 bases. Germline values: CDR1 MDHEN, CDR2 SYDVKM. The CDR3 is 15 amino acids. The CDR3 DNA sequence: TGTGCCAGCAGTTTAGGGACTAGCGGGAGAGGCGAGCAGTACTTC. It codes for CASSLGTSGRGEQYF. Variable domain in full (rest from reference TRBV28 and TRBJ2-7): DVKVTQSSRYLVKRTGEKVFLECVQDMDHENMFWYRQDPGLGLRLIYFSYDVKMKEKGDIPEGYSVSREKKERFSLILESASTNQTSMYLCASSLGTSGRGEQYFGPGTRLTVT.

The chain uses TRBV5-1 and TRBJ2-7; 9 bases line up with TRBD2. Germline V gene lookup returns CDR1 SGHRS and CDR2 YFSETQ. The junction had 8 bases not matched to a gene; V was cut back by 6 bases and J by 7 bases. CDR3 length: 13 amino acids. CDR3 bases: TGCGCCAGCAACCTAGCGGGGCGGGGTGAGCAGTACTTC. Amino acids: CASNLAGRGEQYF.

This rearrangement joins TRBV5-6 to TRBJ2-3; 7 nucleotides align to TRBD2. The trim removed 6 bases at V and 8 bases at J, leaving 12 bases unmatched. In germline, CDR1 is SGHDT, CDR2 YYEEEE. This CDR3 is 14 amino acids long. CDR3 in amino acids: CASTISGFLGTQYF. Here the CDR3 DNA reads TGTGCCAGCACCATTAGCGGGTTCCTCGGTACGCAGTATTTT.

The rearrangement uses TRBV15 and TRBJ1-5, with a weak D call TRBD1 (5 bases). The V end was cut by 0 bases, the J end by 6 bases, with 6 bases between. The CDR3 is 13 residues long. The germline V gene encodes CDR1 LNHNV and CDR2 YYDKDF (reference sequence). The CDR3 coding sequence is TGTGCCACCAGCAGAGAGGGGGGTCAGCCCCAGCATTTT. This encodes CATSREGGQPQHF.

This clone was counted only a few times. CDR3: CASSEHGTSGSSEQYF. The CDR3 region has the DNA TGTGCCAGCAGCGAACACGGGACTAGCGGGAGTAGTGAGCAGTACTTC. The chain is built from TRBV9 and TRBJ2-7, with 14 bases matching TRBD2. Trimming cost V 3 bases and J 7 bases; bases outside gene matches: 9. The CDR3 has 16 residues. Per the germline V gene, CDR1 is SGDLS and CDR2 is YYNGEE.

This sequence joins TRBV9 and TRBJ1-2; 9 nucleotides line up with TRBD1. The J segment lost 4 bases and the V segment lost 3 bases, leaving 4 bases of the junction unmatched. The CDR3 is made up of 14 amino acids. The germline V gene has CDR1 SGDLS and CDR2 YYNGEE. CDR3 DNA sequence: TGTGCCAGCAGCGGGGACAGGGACCTCTATGGCTACACCTTC. As protein: CASSGDRDLYGYTF.